This TCR beta chain appears in the sequencing data of a study of blood T cell repertoires in COVID-19. Study details: The United States, Italy and Spain provided the acute and convalescent COVID-19 samples. Sources were T cells, B-cell-depleted T cells, or PBMCs; the material itself was cDNA or gDNA.

The ends lost 0 bases at V and 7 bases at J; junction bases unmatched: 6. The CDR3 is 15 amino acids. The V gene's germline CDR1 is LGHNA and CDR2 YSLEER. Per the original data handling: Reference gene primer amplification gave nucleated cell count estimates. Measured with immunoSEQ multiplex PCR; TCRdb has only the in-frame clones, and not every one. That table is the source of V, J and clone size, and D and trimming were worked out from the DNA. Found here are fewer than 250,000 clones, roughly 90% of them singletons; the top ten hold around 2.9%. The sample consisted of peripheral blood. The clonotype originates from a woman aged 55 to 70 with acute or convalescent COVID-19. V usage is TRBV4-3 and J usage is TRBJ1-5; the match to TRBD1 covers 7 bases. The CDR3, as DNA: TGCGCCAGCAGCCAAGATAGGGCAGGGGGACAGCCCCAGCATTTT. The encoded protein is CASSQDRAGGQPQHF.